Following are 25 T cell receptor beta chains from one sample sequenced in a study of control samples from healthy donors and cancer patients. Generated by immunoSEQ multiplex PCR, the TCRdb table keeps only in-frame clones and is missing some. The sample has 100,000 to 150,000 clones, over 80% seen once; the top ten hold 0.58%. The sequencing input was PBMCs. Every receptor here comes from an elderly man with head and neck cancer.

V and J are TRBV7-9 and TRBJ1-1, with D uncertain. Germline assignment: CDR1 SEHNR and CDR2 FQNEAQ (reference sequence). V was cut by 2 bases and J by 5 bases, with 9 bases left in between. The CDR3 sequence is 13 residues long. This CDR3 is CASSLPQVTEAFF. The DNA of the CDR3 is TGTGCCAGCAGCTTACCCCAGGTTACTGAAGCTTTCTTT.

This chain uses TRBV4-1 with TRBJ2-5, with 9 bases that match TRBD1. Losses at the gene ends were 3 bases for V and 3 bases for J; bases not matched to a gene: 5. CDR1 is MGHRA and CDR2 is YSYEKL in the germline V gene. This CDR3 region has 15 residues. The chain's CDR3 is CASSQPWTGEETQYF. Written as DNA, the CDR3 is TGCGCCAGCAGCCAGCCCTGGACAGGGGAAGAGACCCAGTACTTC.

The V gene is TRBV30, the J gene TRBJ1-1; D is unclear. Trimming pared 0 bases from V and 0 bases from J, leaving 5 bases between. The CDR3 sequence is 13 residues long. Looked up from germline, CDR1 is GTSNPN and CDR2 is SVGIG (reference sequence). CDR3 DNA: TGTGCCTGGAGTGTTTCCGTGAACACTGAAGCTTTCTTT. As protein: CAWSVSVNTEAFF.

This clone was detected only a few times. The chain is built from TRBV18 and TRBJ1-1, with D possibly TRBD1 on 5 matching bases. V was trimmed by 6 bases and J by 4 bases, leaving 15 bases between them. The CDR3 totals 14 residues. The germline V gene has CDR1 KGHSH and CDR2 LQKENI. In nucleotides, the CDR3 is TGTGCCAGCTCCACGCGCGGGGGAGGCACTGAAGCTTTCTTT. It translates to CASSTRGGGTEAFF.

The rearrangement joins TRBV6-5 to TRBJ1-6; unclear D gene. Between the trimmed V and J ends, which lost 7 bases and 4 bases, there was a span of 8 bases. The germline gives CDR1 MNHEY, CDR2 SVGAGI. This CDR3 has 13 amino acids. This CDR3 is CASNGVYNSPLHF. CDR3 bases: TGTGCCAGCAACGGCGTTTATAATTCACCCCTCCACTTT.

The rearrangement joins TRBV12-3 or TRBV12-4 to TRBJ1-1; possible D gene TRBD1, 5 bases. V was shortened by 3 bases and J by 4 bases, with 9 bases between the two germline ends. The CDR3 has 13 residues. DNA of the CDR3: TGTGCCAGCAGTTTTACCGGGGGCACTGAAGCTTTCTTT. Its translation: CASSFTGGTEAFF.

The V call is TRBV2, the J call TRBJ2-3; 9 bases agree with TRBD1. This CDR3 spans 13 amino acids. After removal of 5 bases from V and 5 bases from J, the junction contained 2 bases not matched to a gene. Germline assignment: CDR1 SNHLY and CDR2 FYNNEI. CDR3 in amino acids: CASSLDRGDTQYF. The CDR3 nucleotides read TGTGCCAGCAGTTTGGACAGGGGAGATACGCAGTATTTT.

The V call is TRBV5-1, the J call TRBJ1-2, with D possibly TRBD1 on 6 matching bases. The germline V and J ends were trimmed by 4 bases and 5 bases, with 15 bases remaining between them. Germline CDR1 and CDR2: SGHRS and YFSETQ. The CDR3 is 14 residues long. CDR3 in DNA: TGCGCCAGCAGCCTTGGGGGGCGACTATATGGCTACACCTTC. Residues: CASSLGGRLYGYTF.

This chain joins TRBV27 and TRBJ1-1; TRBD1 might be the D (5 bases). V lost 6 bases to trimming and J lost 5 bases, with 13 bases between them. Germline V gene data show CDR1 as MNHEY and CDR2 as SMNVEV (reference sequence). This CDR3 is 13 amino acids long. The chain's CDR3 is CASRTGGGTEAFF. The DNA for the CDR3 is TGTGCCAGCAGAACTGGGGGGGGTACTGAAGCTTTCTTT.

The rearrangement uses TRBV14 and TRBJ2-3; 7 nucleotides align to TRBD2. Germline CDR1 and CDR2: SGHDN and FVKESK. The CDR3 is 16 amino acids. Trimming removed 1 base from V and 5 bases from J; junction bases left unmatched: 9. CDR3 coding DNA: TGTGCCAGCAGCCAAGCTAAGGCGGGAGTTGGAGATACGCAGTATTTT. It specifies CASSQAKAGVGDTQYF.

The chain links TRBV4-3 to TRBJ2-7; perhaps TRBD1 as D (6 bases). V lost 0 bases and J 6 bases, leaving 12 bases between the germline ends. Germline V gives CDR1 LGHNA, CDR2 YSLEER. This CDR3 has 14 residues. This CDR3 is CASSQDRGVGEQYF. In DNA form, the CDR3 reads TGCGCCAGCAGCCAAGACAGGGGTGTCGGCGAGCAGTACTTC.

J is TRBJ1-6 and V is TRBV30; no clear D. Per the germline V gene, CDR1 is GTSNPN and CDR2 is SVGIG (reference sequence). This CDR3 spans 14 amino acids. The ends were cut back, 4 bases at V and 6 bases at J, with 13 bases in the middle. CDR3 nucleotide sequence: TGTGCCTGGACCAGAGTTCACAGTAATTCACCCCTCCACTTT. Protein sequence: CAWTRVHSNSPLHF.

This rearrangement joins TRBV12-5 to TRBJ1-6, with TRBD1 identical over 7 bases. The ends lost 1 base at V and 7 bases at J; junction bases unmatched: 10. CDR3 length equals 17 residues. The germline gives CDR1 LGHNT, CDR2 FRNRAP. CDR3 in DNA: TGTGCTAGTGGTTTGGGGACCGGACCAGGGGGAAATTCACCCCTCCACTTT. Translated, it gives CASGLGTGPGGNSPLHF.

The chain is built from TRBV5-6 and TRBJ1-2, with TRBD1 matching over 7 bases. Germline V lookup: CDR1 SGHDT, CDR2 YYEEEE. This CDR3 comprises 17 residues. V shed 4 bases and J 8 bases; nucleotides not matched to a gene: 20. Here the CDR3 reads CASSGQGGRGRGGGYTF. The CDR3 bases are TGTGCCAGCAGCGGGCAGGGGGGCAGGGGCAGAGGCGGCGGCTACACCTTC.

This clone was recorded only once. V and J are TRBV6-5 and TRBJ1-2, with 8 bases identical to TRBD1. V lost 11 bases to trimming and J lost 7 bases; unmatched junction nucleotides: 12. CDR3 length: 13 amino acids. Germline V gene sequence: CDR1 MNHEY, CDR2 SVGAGI. The CDR3 here is CASKGAGGSGYTF. The CDR3 region has the DNA TGTGCCTCCAAGGGGGCAGGGGGCTCTGGCTACACCTTC.

The rearrangement uses TRBV4-1 and TRBJ2-1; D might be TRBD1 or TRBD2, each matching 6 bases. Trimming pared 1 base from V and 6 bases from J, leaving 19 bases between. This CDR3 is built from 17 residues. CDR1 is MGHRA and CDR2 is YSYEKL in the germline V gene. CDR3 nucleotide sequence: TGCGCCAGCAGCCAAGTCCCCGCGGGATCCAGGGGCAATGAGCAGTTCTTC. This encodes CASSQVPAGSRGNEQFF.

The CDR3 loop reads CASSVLKGGTGLDEKLFF. As DNA, the CDR3 is TGTGCCAGCAGTGTACTCAAGGGGGGGACGGGGTTGGATGAAAAACTGTTTTTT. The chain employs TRBV25-1 and TRBJ1-4, with D possibly TRBD1 on 6 matching bases. The CDR3 contains 18 residues. The germline CDR1 and CDR2 sequences are MGHDK and SYGVNS. V lost 4 bases and J 6 bases, leaving 24 bases between the germline ends. The full variable domain, in which reference TRBV25-1 and TRBJ1-4 provide the parts outside the CDR3, is EADIYQTPRYLVIGTGKKITLECSQTMGHDKMYWYQQDPGMELHLIHYSYGVNSTEKGDLSSESTVSRIRTEHFPLTLESARPSHTSQYLCASSVLKGGTGLDEKLFFGSGTQLSVL.

This clone was seen only once. The chain carries TRBV3-1 (or the pseudogene TRBV3-2) and TRBJ2-2, with D possibly matching TRBD2 (7 bases). There are 16 residues in the CDR3. V was pared by 4 bases and J by 4 bases, with 16 bases between. The V gene's germline CDR1 is LGHDT and CDR2 YNNKEL (reference sequence). CDR3 sequence (DNA): TGTGCCAGCAGCCCTTTGGGGGGGACACCCACCGGGGAGCTGTTTTTT. This encodes CASSPLGGTPTGELFF.

V gene TRBV5-1 combines with J gene TRBJ1-1, with TRBD1 matching over 7 bases. CDR3 length: 13 amino acids. The J segment lost 5 bases and the V segment lost 3 bases, leaving 4 bases of the junction unmatched. The V gene's germline CDR1 is SGHRS and CDR2 YFSETQ. CDR3 in amino acids: CASSYGTATEAFF. The CDR3 DNA follows: TGCGCCAGCAGCTATGGGACAGCTACTGAAGCTTTCTTT. The variable domain in full, completed from reference TRBV5-1 and TRBJ1-1, reads KAGVTQTPRYLIKTRGQQVTLSCSPISGHRSVSWYQQTPGQGLQFLFEYFSETQRNKGNFPGRFSGRQFSNSRSEMNVSTLELGDSALYLCASSYGTATEAFFGQGTRLTVV.

This clone was seen more than once but under ten times. The CDR3 sequence is CASNLPQDRGGYGYTF. In DNA form, the CDR3 reads TGTGCCAGCAACCTCCCCCAGGACAGGGGAGGCTATGGCTACACCTTC. The chain joins TRBV3-1 (or the pseudogene TRBV3-2) to TRBJ1-2; 9 bases align to TRBD1. The CDR3 extends over 16 amino acids. Looked up from germline, CDR1 is LGHDT and CDR2 is YNNKEL (reference sequence). Losses at the gene ends were 7 bases for V and 4 bases for J; bases not matched to a gene: 13.

This chain uses TRBV11-2 with TRBJ2-7; TRBD2 agrees at 7 bases. The germline V gene encodes CDR1 SGHAT and CDR2 FQNNGV. The CDR3 runs 16 residues. The junction had 14 bases not matched to a gene; V was cut back by 4 bases and J by 5 bases. CDR3 sequence (DNA): TGTGCCAGCAGCTCCCGTTTGAGGGAGGGCTTCCACGAGCAGTACTTC. Protein product: CASSSRLREGFHEQYF.

The CDR3 protein is CASSQDLEGARETQYF. Here the CDR3 DNA reads TGCGCCAGCAGCCAAGATCTGGAGGGGGCAAGAGAGACCCAGTACTTC. The chain is built from TRBV4-1 and TRBJ2-5; D is perhaps TRBD1 (7 bases). Germline CDR1 reads MGHRA; CDR2 reads YSYEKL. This CDR3 is built from 16 residues. Trimming pared 0 bases from V and 4 bases from J, leaving 15 bases between.

DNA for the CDR3: TGTGCCAGCAGTTCAACTAGATTCACAGATACGCAGTATTTT. It specifies CASSSTRFTDTQYF. The chain links TRBV2 to TRBJ2-3; D is possibly TRBD2 (5 bases). V lost 5 bases and J lost 2, with 11 bases in between. Germline V CDR1 and CDR2: SNHLY, FYNNEI. The CDR3 length is 14 residues.

This chain connects TRBV3-1 (or the pseudogene TRBV3-2) to TRBJ2-7; D unresolved. Germline CDR1 LGHDT, CDR2 YNNKEL (reference sequence). The CDR3 extends over 14 amino acids. Trimming took 4 bases from V and 0 from J, leaving 10 bases between them. In DNA, the CDR3 is TGTGCCAGCAGCCGAGCCGGGTTCTCCTACGAGCAGTACTTC. Residues: CASSRAGFSYEQYF.

This chain links TRBV5-1 with TRBJ1-6; a weak D match, TRBD1 (6 bases). V lost 3 bases and J 5 bases, leaving 12 bases between the germline ends. Germline assignment: CDR1 SGHRS and CDR2 YFSETQ. This CDR3 is built from 15 residues. The CDR3 region has the DNA TGCGCCAGCAGCTCCAACAGGGTAGATAATTCACCCCTCCACTTT. It codes for CASSSNRVDNSPLHF.